The 25 T cell receptor beta chains given below trace back to one sample, sequenced in a study of T cell responses to AZD1222 COVID-19 vaccine (dated by TCRdb to about 2021). The time point tag for this specimen amounts to: baseline before first vaccination. Receptor libraries were prepared by the immunoSEQ multiplex PCR assay. TCRdb obtained this table from immuneACCESS and retained in-frame rearrangements with V and J assigned. These tables miss some clones; where compared with another copy, unresolved V genes account for less than half of the shortfall, and the remainder is unexplained. This sample holds approximately 140,000 clones; about 89% were observed only once. The ten largest clones take up around 4.9% of the sample. The source material was peripheral blood, sampled on day 0 of AZD1222 vaccination. The origin of the receptors is an adult in good health.

The gene calls are TRBV5-1 and TRBJ2-1; D ambiguous. Germline values: CDR1 SGHRS, CDR2 YFSETQ. V lost 6 bases to trimming and J lost 5 bases, with 6 bases between them. The CDR3 runs to 11 residues. The CDR3 DNA reads TGCGCCAGCACACGAGACAATGAGCAGTTCTTC. Protein sequence: CASTRDNEQFF.

This clone was picked up one time. The chain couples TRBV7-8 to TRBJ1-4; a possible D gene is TRBD1 (5 bases). From germline, CDR1 is SGHVS and CDR2 FQNEAQ. The V end lost 5 bases, the J end lost 3 bases, and 25 bases lay between the germline ends. The CDR3 loop spans 19 amino acids. The CDR3 DNA reads TGTGCCAGCAGCCCCAGGAGGGGTGGCAGTGGGGGGGCTAATGAAAAACTGTTTTTT. This codes for CASSPRRGGSGGANEKLFF. The whole variable domain, remainder taken from reference TRBV7-8 and TRBJ1-4, is GAGVSQSPRYKVAKRGQDVALRCDPISGHVSLFWYQQALGQGPEFLTYFQNEAQLDKSGLPSDRFFAERPEGSVSTLKIQRTQQEDSAVYLCASSPRRGGSGGANEKLFFGSGTQLSVL.

The V and J genes are TRBV5-1 and TRBJ2-1; D is unclear. Germline V CDR1 and CDR2: SGHRS, YFSETQ. There are 13 residues in the CDR3. Trimming took 5 bases from V and 7 from J, leaving 13 bases between them. DNA for the CDR3: TGCGCCAGCAGGACCGGCCCCACTAATGAGCAGTTCTTC. It specifies CASRTGPTNEQFF.

The J gene is TRBJ2-5, the V gene TRBV3-1 (or the pseudogene TRBV3-2), with D possibly TRBD2 on 5 matching bases. Germline loops: CDR1 LGHDT, CDR2 YNNKEL (reference sequence). The length of the CDR3 is 13 residues. V gave up 4 bases and J gave up 4 bases, with 10 bases separating them. As DNA, the CDR3 is TGTGCCAGCAGCCCCTATGGGAGAGAGACCCAGTACTTC. It yields the protein CASSPYGRETQYF.

The chain joins TRBV18 to TRBJ2-5, with 8 bases identical to TRBD1. CDR3 length equals 14 residues. V lost 3 bases, J lost 2 bases, and 2 bases stayed unmatched. Germline CDR1 reads KGHSH; CDR2 reads LQKENI. The CDR3 here is CASSPGQGQETQYF. The CDR3 DNA reads as TGTGCCAGCTCACCTGGACAGGGTCAAGAGACCCAGTACTTC.

V gene TRBV11-3 combines with J gene TRBJ2-7; D possibly uses TRBD1 or TRBD2 (5 bases each). Trimming cost V 3 bases and J 3 bases, with 27 bases left between them. Germline values: CDR1 SGHNT, CDR2 YENEEA. The CDR3 runs 19 residues. The DNA of the CDR3 is TGTGCCAGCAGCTTCGGCCTCCTCGGGGAACGTCCAGGGAACTACGAGCAGTACTTC. The encoded protein is CASSFGLLGERPGNYEQYF.

The chain uses TRBV11-2 and TRBJ1-4; 8 bases match TRBD1. Germline CDR1 is SGHAT and CDR2 is FQNNGV. The CDR3 covers 16 residues. Trimming took 3 bases from V and 8 from J; bases not matched to a gene: 11. The DNA of the CDR3 is TGTGCCAGCAGCTTCCCAGGGGGCGCGAATAGGGAAAAACTGTTTTTT. Its protein is CASSFPGGANREKLFF.

The genes are TRBV5-4 and TRBJ1-4; TRBD1 is a possible D gene (5 bases). V was shortened by 0 bases and J by 11 bases, with 14 bases between the two germline ends. There are 14 residues in the CDR3. Germline CDR1 is SGHNT and CDR2 is YYREEE (reference sequence). CDR3 nucleotides: TGTGCCAGCAGCTTGGCCAGGGAGGGTGGGAAACTGTTTTTT. Translating it yields CASSLAREGGKLFF.

This clone has only one observation. The chain carries TRBV7-8 and TRBJ1-2; D gene ambiguous. There are 12 residues in the CDR3. Germline V CDR1 and CDR2: SGHVS, FQNEAQ. Trimming left V 5 bases short and J 2 bases short, with 6 bases between. CDR3 bases: TGTGCCAGCAGCCGGATGAACTATGGCTACACCTTC. This codes for CASSRMNYGYTF.

The chain uses TRBV2 and TRBJ1-1, with D tentatively TRBD1 (5 bases). V gave up 2 bases and J gave up 5 bases, with 12 bases separating them. Germline lookup yields CDR1 SNHLY and CDR2 FYNNEI. CDR3 length equals 14 residues. The CDR3 nucleotides read TGTGCCAGCAGTGAATCGATGGGGGGGACTGAAGCTTTCTTT. Its protein product is CASSESMGGTEAFF.

This clone was seen only a few times. The chain links TRBV30 to TRBJ1-1; D unclear. V shed 1 base and J shed 0 bases, with 6 bases lying between them. This CDR3 comprises 13 residues. The germline V gene has CDR1 GTSNPN and CDR2 SVGIG (reference sequence). CDR3 in DNA: TGTGCCTGGAGTGCCTCTCTGAACACTGAAGCTTTCTTT. Amino acid sequence: CAWSASLNTEAFF. The full variable domain, rest sourced from reference TRBV30 and TRBJ1-1, is SQTIHQWPATLVQPVGSPLSLECTVEGTSNPNLYWYRQAAGRGLQLLFYSVGIGQISSEVPQNLSASRPQDRQFILSSKKLLLSDSGFYLCAWSASLNTEAFFGQGTRLTVV.

In its sample, this clone was seen a few times. The gene calls are TRBV6-5 and TRBJ2-1; 8 nucleotides align to TRBD2. Unmatched junction bases numbered 5, after V lost 2 bases and J lost 5 bases. The CDR3 runs to 15 residues. Germline CDR1 reads MNHEY; CDR2 reads SVGAGI. The CDR3, as DNA: TGTGCCAGCAGTTACATCGGGAGGGCCCACAATGAGCAGTTCTTC. Translating it yields CASSYIGRAHNEQFF.

The chain has TRBV5-1 and TRBJ2-1, with D perhaps TRBD2 (5 bases). Trimming stripped 0 bases from V and 7 bases from J, with 14 bases between. Germline-derived CDR1 and CDR2 are SGHRS and YFSETQ. There are 15 residues in the CDR3. The CDR3 nucleotides read TGCGCCAGCAGCTTGGAGGCCGGGAATTGGAATGAGCAGTTCTTC. This encodes CASSLEAGNWNEQFF.

This sequence joins TRBV5-4 and TRBJ2-1; a weak D match, TRBD1 (6 bases). The CDR3 spans 15 residues. V shed 0 bases and J shed 2 bases, with 9 bases lying between them. Germline CDR1 is SGHNT and CDR2 is YYREEE (reference sequence). The CDR3 region is CASSLGQGTYNEQFF. DNA for the CDR3: TGTGCCAGCAGCTTGGGGCAGGGGACCTACAATGAGCAGTTCTTC.

The chain combines TRBV7-5 with TRBJ2-2; TRBD2, the D gene given by the table, was not confirmed from the DNA. TRBV7-5 is labeled a pseudogene. There are 15 residues in the CDR3. The CDR3 DNA reads as TGTGTCAGAAGCTTACCTCGGGAGAACACCGGGGAGCTGTTTTTT. This gives the protein CVRSLPRENTGELFF.

The rearrangement joins TRBV18 to TRBJ1-3; a possible D gene is TRBD1 (6 bases). Germline V gives CDR1 KGHSH, CDR2 LQKENI. Trimming took 4 bases from V and 0 from J, leaving 13 bases between them. The CDR3 extends over 16 amino acids. The CDR3 is CASSQAWGASGNTIYF. As DNA, the CDR3 is TGTGCCAGCTCACAAGCGTGGGGGGCCTCTGGAAACACCATATATTTT.

The chain employs TRBV2 and TRBJ1-2; 7 bases match TRBD1. The length of the CDR3 is 14 residues. V shed 4 bases and J 2 bases; nucleotides not matched to a gene: 4. Germline CDR1 and CDR2: SNHLY and FYNNEI. CDR3 sequence: CASSGDSVNYGYTF. CDR3 sequence (DNA): TGTGCCAGCAGTGGGGACAGCGTGAACTATGGCTACACCTTC.

CDR3 coding DNA: TGCGCCAGCAGCCAAGATCGGAGCGGGCCTAGCTCCTACAATGAGCAGTTCTTC. It is translated as CASSQDRSGPSSYNEQFF. The V call is TRBV4-3, the J call TRBJ2-1; tentatively, D is TRBD2 (6 bases). CDR1 is LGHNA, CDR2 YSLEER, per germline. The CDR3 is 18 amino acids. V lost 0 bases to trimming and J lost 0 bases, with 15 bases between them.

The chain employs TRBV16 and TRBJ2-1; TRBD2 is a possible D gene (6 bases). The V gene's germline CDR1 is KGHSY and CDR2 FQNENV. V was cut by 2 bases and J by 6 bases, with 17 bases left in between. The CDR3 covers 16 residues. DNA of the CDR3: TGTGCCAGCAGCCAAATTACCAGGGTAGCGGCCAATGAGCAGTTCTTC. The encoded protein is CASSQITRVAANEQFF.

This chain links TRBV4-3 with TRBJ2-2, with D possibly TRBD2 on 6 matching bases. CDR3 length: 16 residues. Per the germline V gene, CDR1 is LGHNA and CDR2 is YSLEER. Trimming left V 4 bases short and J 5 bases short, with 17 bases between. The chain's CDR3 is CASSPHGDLTTGELFF. CDR3 nucleotide sequence: TGCGCCAGCAGCCCCCATGGGGACTTGACTACCGGGGAGCTGTTTTTT.

The V and J genes are TRBV7-2 and TRBJ2-7; a possible D gene is TRBD2 (6 bases). The CDR3 runs to 16 residues. The germline V and J ends were trimmed by 1 base and 2 bases, with 15 bases remaining between them. Germline V gene lookup returns CDR1 SGHTA and CDR2 FQGNSA. The CDR3 sequence: CASSLVGGSGTYEQYF. For the CDR3, the DNA is TGTGCCAGCAGCTTAGTTGGCGGTAGCGGCACCTACGAGCAGTACTTC.

The chain employs TRBV2 and TRBJ1-5; D is uncertain. Per germline, CDR1 SNHLY and CDR2 FYNNEI. The CDR3 has 14 amino acids. The V and J ends lost 0 bases and 6 bases respectively, with 9 bases between them. CDR3 nucleotides: TGTGCCAGCAGTGAAGCGTCCAGAAGTCAGCCCCAGCATTTT. This codes for CASSEASRSQPQHF. Full variable domain (remainder filled in from reference TRBV2 and TRBJ1-5): EPEVTQTPSHQVTQMGQEVILRCVPISNHLYFYWYRQILGQKVEFLVSFYNNEISEKSEIFDDQFSVERPDGSNFTLKIRSTKLEDSAMYFCASSEASRSQPQHFGDGTRLSIL.

On this clone: The same CDR3 is also encoded by other DNA sequences in this sample. The chain links TRBV27 to TRBJ2-7; unclear D gene. Per the germline V gene, CDR1 is MNHEY and CDR2 is SMNVEV (reference sequence). The CDR3 runs 13 residues. Trimming removed 2 bases at V and 1 base at J, with 6 bases between. DNA of the CDR3: TGTGCCAGCAGTTTACGAGTTTCCTACGAGCAGTACTTC. Its protein product is CASSLRVSYEQYF.

The CDR3 here is CASRTLQGADPGELFF. CDR3 in DNA: TGCGCCAGCAGAACACTACAGGGGGCGGACCCCGGGGAGCTGTTTTTT. The chain carries TRBV5-1 and TRBJ2-2, with 9 bases identical to TRBD1. The CDR3 is 16 residues long. Germline CDR1 reads SGHRS; CDR2 reads YFSETQ. The V segment lost 5 bases and the J segment 6 bases; nucleotides outside the gene matches: 11.

This chain joins TRBV9 and TRBJ2-5; 8 bases agree with TRBD2. The CDR3 totals 16 residues. The V gene end was trimmed by 3 bases and the J gene end by 5 bases; junction bases not matched to a gene: 12. Germline CDR1 SGDLS, CDR2 YYNGEE. CDR3: CASSAGLADGGETQYF. The CDR3 coding sequence is TGTGCCAGCAGCGCCGGACTAGCCGACGGTGGGGAGACCCAGTACTTC.